The 4 T cell receptor beta chains below come from one sample, sequenced in a study of radiation and T cells in renal cell carcinoma (dated by TCRdb to the early 2020s). Receptors were amplified or captured by the immunoSEQ multiplex PCR assay. The source is immuneACCESS, and TCRdb retained only in-frame sequences with V and J called. Part of the clones is not carried over; for the studies checked, unresolved V genes explain less than half of this, and the remainder is unexplained. This sample comprises about 77,000 clones, 83% of them detected only once. The ten biggest clones cover about 2.5% of the sample. The time point label corresponds to: blood 4 weeks post-SBRT, at nephrectomy. The sample's treatment or condition label, decoded: 15 Gy SBRT to primary tumor, nephrectomy 4 weeks later. The sample here was blood, taken from a patient whose treatment included radiotherapy and nephrectomy. The receptors were gathered from a woman aged 60 to 75 with renal cell carcinoma.

The chain links TRBV5-1 to TRBJ2-2; D is perhaps TRBD1 (5 bases). Germline lookup yields CDR1 SGHRS and CDR2 YFSETQ. This CDR3 contains 15 residues. V gave up 0 bases and J gave up 4 bases, with 10 bases separating them. The CDR3 protein is CASSLVIGATGELFF. Here the CDR3 DNA reads TGCGCCAGCAGCTTGGTAATTGGGGCCACCGGGGAGCTGTTTTTT.

The chain links TRBV21-1 to TRBJ1-5. TRBV21-1 is a known pseudogene. CDR3 length: 17 amino acids. The CDR3 sequence: CASSKRVRGGGNEPQHF. CDR3 nucleotide sequence: TGTGCCAGCAGCAAGAGGGTCAGGGGAGGGGGCAACGAGCCCCAGCATTTT.

There are a few counts of this clone. This chain uses TRBV5-6 with TRBJ2-7, with D unresolved. CDR1 is SGHDT and CDR2 is YYEEEE in the germline V gene. Between the trimmed V and J ends, which lost 1 base and 2 bases, there was a span of 10 bases. CDR3 length: 14 residues. The CDR3: CASSLSGSTYEQYF. DNA for the CDR3: TGTGCCAGCAGCTTGTCGGGTTCGACCTACGAGCAGTACTTC. Complete variable domain (other parts from reference TRBV5-6 and TRBJ2-7): DAGVTQSPTHLIKTRGQQVTLRCSPKSGHDTVSWYQQALGQGPQFIFQYYEEEERQRGNFPDRFSGHQFPNYSSELNVNALLLGDSALYLCASSLSGSTYEQYFGPGTRLTVT.

V is TRBV5-4 and J is TRBJ1-2; D is unclear. V lost 0 bases and J lost 9, with 9 bases in between. CDR1 SGHNT and CDR2 YYREEE come from the germline V gene (reference sequence). This CDR3 comprises 12 residues. The CDR3 coding sequence is TGTGCCAGCAGCTTGGCTGGGGATCGCTACACCTTC. Translated, it gives CASSLAGDRYTF. The full variable domain, rest sourced from reference TRBV5-4 and TRBJ1-2, is ETGVTQSPTHLIKTRGQQVTLRCSSQSGHNTVSWYQQALGQGPQFIFQYYREEENGRGNFPPRFSGLQFPNYSSELNVNALELDDSALYLCASSLAGDRYTFGSGTRLTVV.